The 4 T cell receptor beta chains given below trace back to one sample, sequenced in a study of post-analysis software for immune sequencing data. Study results and caveats: Five or six TRBV segments, TRBV5-6, TRBV5-1 and TRBV20-1 among them, were found more frequent in patients than controls.

Included in the TCR beta cDNA libraries were unique molecular identifiers. TCRdb re-analysed the PCR reads in MiXCR, keeping a single row per CDR3 protein. The sample carries about 540,000 distinct CDR3 sequences, under 40% recorded once. The antigens for these receptors are not known. Sequencing was done on a sample of blood. These receptors came from a girl aged 2-17 years with multiple sclerosis.

This chain connects TRBV20-1 to TRBJ2-1; 7 bases are a match to TRBD1. There are 12 residues in the CDR3. V shed 4 bases, J shed 7 bases, and the junction held 4 bases outside the gene matches. Germline V gene data show CDR1 as DFQATT and CDR2 as SNEGSKA (reference sequence). DNA of the CDR3: TGCAGTGCTATACCACAGGGGAATGAGCAGTTCTTC. It translates to CSAIPQGNEQFF.

The gene calls are TRBV10-3 and TRBJ1-2; weak D call: TRBD1 (6 bases). V was trimmed by 6 bases and J by 6 bases, leaving 14 bases between them. Germline-derived CDR1 and CDR2 are ENHRY and SYGVKD. This CDR3 contains 13 residues. The CDR3, as DNA: TGTGCCATCAGGCAGGGGTCTGGTGATGGCTACACCTTC. Translated, it gives CAIRQGSGDGYTF.

Remarks on this clonotype: This may be a read error: a much more frequent sequence differs by one nucleotide. J is TRBJ1-2 and V is TRBV7-2, with D uncertain. The CDR3 has 13 amino acids. Germline V gene data show CDR1 as SGHTA and CDR2 as FQGNSA. CDR3 sequence reads: CASSLRTDYGDTF. In DNA, the CDR3 is TGTGCCAGCAGCTTACGAACGGATTATGGCGACACCTTC.

This clonotype has just a few counts. The rearrangement links TRBV6-1 to TRBJ2-5; D may be TRBD1 or TRBD2 (5 bases each). CDR1 MNHNS and CDR2 SASEGT come from the germline V gene. CDR3 size: 14 residues. V lost 7 bases to trimming and J lost 3 bases, with 15 bases between them. Written as DNA, the CDR3 is TGTGCCAGCACGCCGGGACGAATAGAAGAGACCCAGTACTTC. It yields the protein CASTPGRIEETQYF.